The 12 T cell receptor beta chains below come from one sample, sequenced in a study of beta chain features in type 1 diabetes. Their antigens are not known. All of the isolated RNA was reverse transcribed, so expressed TCRB transcripts were sequenced. Clones were read by immunoSEQ multiplex PCR, and TCRdb kept only the in-frame ones, dropping some. Of some 250,000 clones detected, about a tenth appear once; the ten largest clones hold approximately 0.015%. Broader study findings: Shortening that was moderate but significant affected the TCRB CDR3s of Type 1 diabetes patients in all four CD4+ subsets.

The sample comprised naive CD4+ T cells from blood. The origin of the receptors is a man under 40 with type 1 diabetes.

The V call is TRBV5-1, the J call TRBJ2-5; D is possibly TRBD2 (6 bases). V was shortened by 4 bases and J by 4 bases, with 14 bases between the two germline ends. CDR3 length equals 14 residues. Germline CDR1 reads SGHRS; CDR2 reads YFSETQ. CDR3 nucleotide sequence: TGCGCCAGCAGCCCTGGCCAGGGAGGAGAGACCCAGTACTTC. Translation: CASSPGQGGETQYF.

The CDR3 bases are TGTGCCAGCAGCTTAGTAGGACTAGAAGCTTTCTTT. Protein sequence: CASSLVGLEAFF. The chain carries TRBV7-2 and TRBJ1-1; no definite D call. This CDR3 spans 12 amino acids. Trimming stripped 1 base from V and 8 bases from J, with 8 bases between. Per germline, CDR1 SGHTA and CDR2 FQGNSA.

The rearrangement links TRBV5-1 to TRBJ2-2; TRBD1 is a possible D gene (5 bases). Germline-derived CDR1 and CDR2 are SGHRS and YFSETQ. The CDR3 runs 15 residues. Trimming removed 0 bases from V and 0 bases from J, with 6 bases in between. The CDR3 nucleotides read TGCGCCAGCAGCTTGGTAGGGGCGAACACCGGGGAGCTGTTTTTT. Its translation is CASSLVGANTGELFF.

The J gene is TRBJ2-3, the V gene TRBV7-9, with 8 positions matching TRBD1. J gave up 2 bases and V 5 bases, and 6 bases lay outside the gene matches. The germline gives CDR1 SEHNR, CDR2 FQNEAQ (reference sequence). This CDR3 is built from 15 residues. The CDR3 loop is CASSPGQGLTDTQYF. The CDR3 DNA reads as TGTGCCAGCAGCCCCGGACAGGGACTCACAGATACGCAGTATTTT.

The chain couples TRBV27 to TRBJ2-3; TRBD1 might be the D (6 bases). Germline values: CDR1 MNHEY, CDR2 SMNVEV (reference sequence). Trimming took off 6 bases at V and 0 bases at J, with 7 bases between the two ends. This CDR3 has 13 residues. The CDR3 coding sequence is TGTGCCAGCAGGGGGGCTAGCACAGATACGCAGTATTTT. Translated: CASRGASTDTQYF.

This clone was observed a handful of times. The chain is built from TRBV15 and TRBJ1-5; D unclear. Trimming took off 1 base at V and 5 bases at J, with 15 bases between the two ends. Germline CDR1 and CDR2: LNHNV and YYDKDF (reference sequence). The CDR3 runs 16 residues. CDR3 coding DNA: TGTGCCACCAGCAGAGTTGGGAGGTCTGACGATCAGCCCCAGCATTTT. Translation: CATSRVGRSDDQPQHF.

The V gene is TRBV7-2, the J gene TRBJ1-6, with 9 bases aligning to TRBD1. J was trimmed by 4 bases and V by 5 bases; bases with no gene match: 9. CDR1 is SGHTA, CDR2 FQGNSA, per germline. The CDR3 has 17 residues. The DNA for the CDR3 is TGTGCCAGCAGCCTTACAGGGGGCATTGGTTATAATTCACCCCTCCACTTT. It encodes CASSLTGGIGYNSPLHF.

The chain recombines TRBV4-1 with TRBJ1-5, with D unclear. V dropped 1 base and J dropped 4 bases, with 11 bases sitting between them. The germline V gene has CDR1 MGHRA and CDR2 YSYEKL. The CDR3 loop spans 15 amino acids. CDR3: CASSQVLQLNQPQHF. The CDR3 coding sequence is TGCGCCAGCAGCCAAGTCTTACAACTAAATCAGCCCCAGCATTTT.

This clone was seen only a few times. The V and J genes are TRBV7-6 and TRBJ2-7; TRBD1 matches 8 bases. Looked up from germline, CDR1 is SGHVS and CDR2 is FNYEAQ. This CDR3 region has 13 residues. V was pared by 5 bases and J by 3 bases, with 3 bases of the junction left unmatched. In nucleotides, the CDR3 is TGTGCCAGCAGCCGACAGGGGAACTACGAGCAGTACTTC. Amino acids: CASSRQGNYEQYF.

A few counts support this clone. CDR3 bases: TGTGCCAGCAGCTTTCGGGGGGGCAGACGGTCATCTGAAGCTTTCTTT. Its protein product is CASSFRGGRRSSEAFF. The chain joins TRBV7-9 to TRBJ1-1; D may be TRBD1 (6 bases). The CDR3 has 16 residues. The V end was cut by 3 bases, the J end by 6 bases, with 20 bases between. Germline CDR1 is SEHNR and CDR2 is FQNEAQ (reference sequence). Combining the CDR3 with reference TRBV7-9 and TRBJ1-1 gives the whole variable domain DTGVSQNPRHKITKRGQNVTFRCDPISEHNRLYWYRQTLGQGPEFLTYFQNEAQLEKSRLLSDRFSAERPKGSFSTLEIQRTEQGDSAMYLCASSFRGGRRSSEAFFGQGTRLTVV.

The chain couples TRBV29-1 to TRBJ2-3, with 9 bases identical to TRBD2. The CDR3 covers 17 residues. V lost 2 bases and J lost 4; bases outside the gene matches: 13. Germline loops: CDR1 SQVTM, CDR2 ANQGSEA. CDR3 DNA sequence: TGCAGCGTTGAAACCTCCTTAGGAGCGGGGGGCTCAGATACGCAGTATTTT. This sequence encodes CSVETSLGAGGSDTQYF.

The chain carries TRBV7-6 and TRBJ2-1; D is possibly TRBD2 (6 bases). The ends were cut back, 1 base at V and 7 bases at J, with 8 bases in the middle. The CDR3 is 13 amino acids. The germline gives CDR1 SGHVS, CDR2 FNYEAQ. CDR3 nucleotide sequence: TGTGCCAGCAGCTTAGAGGGGAGGAATGAGCAGTTCTTC. This gives the protein CASSLEGRNEQFF.